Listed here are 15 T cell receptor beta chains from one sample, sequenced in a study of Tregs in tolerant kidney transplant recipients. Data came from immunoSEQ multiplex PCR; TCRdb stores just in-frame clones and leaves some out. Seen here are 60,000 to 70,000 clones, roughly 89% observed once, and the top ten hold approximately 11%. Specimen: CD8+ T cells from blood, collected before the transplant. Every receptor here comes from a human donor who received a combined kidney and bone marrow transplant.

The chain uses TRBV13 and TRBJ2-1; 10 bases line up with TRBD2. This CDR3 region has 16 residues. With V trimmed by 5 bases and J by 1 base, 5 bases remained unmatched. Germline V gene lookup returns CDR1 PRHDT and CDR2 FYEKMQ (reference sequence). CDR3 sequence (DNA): TGTGCCAGCAGCACCCGGACTAGCGGTTCCTACAATGAGCAGTTCTTC. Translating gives CASSTRTSGSYNEQFF.

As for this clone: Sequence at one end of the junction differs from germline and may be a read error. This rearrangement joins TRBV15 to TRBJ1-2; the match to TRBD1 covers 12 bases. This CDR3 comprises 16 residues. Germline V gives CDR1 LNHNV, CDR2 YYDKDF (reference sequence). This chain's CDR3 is CATSRESGQGAGGYTF. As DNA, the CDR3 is TGTGCCACCAGCCGAGAATCGGGACAGGGGGCAGGTGGCTACACCTTC.

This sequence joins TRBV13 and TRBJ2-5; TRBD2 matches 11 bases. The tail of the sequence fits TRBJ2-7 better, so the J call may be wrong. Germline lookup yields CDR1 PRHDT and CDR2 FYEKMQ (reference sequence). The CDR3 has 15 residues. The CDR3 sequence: CASSAGLAGDSEQYF. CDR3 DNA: TGTGCCAGCAGCGCCGGACTAGCGGGTGACTCCGAGCAGTACTTC.

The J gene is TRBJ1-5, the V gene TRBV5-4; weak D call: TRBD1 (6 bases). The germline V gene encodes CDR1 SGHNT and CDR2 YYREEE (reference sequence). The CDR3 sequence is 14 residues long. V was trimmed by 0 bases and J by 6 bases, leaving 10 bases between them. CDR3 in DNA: TGTGCCAGCAGCTTGGCAGGGGTCGGTCAGCCCCAGCATTTT. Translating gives CASSLAGVGQPQHF. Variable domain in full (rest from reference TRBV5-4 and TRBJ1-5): ETGVTQSPTHLIKTRGQQVTLRCSSQSGHNTVSWYQQALGQGPQFIFQYYREEENGRGNFPPRFSGLQFPNYSSELNVNALELDDSALYLCASSLAGVGQPQHFGDGTRLSIL.

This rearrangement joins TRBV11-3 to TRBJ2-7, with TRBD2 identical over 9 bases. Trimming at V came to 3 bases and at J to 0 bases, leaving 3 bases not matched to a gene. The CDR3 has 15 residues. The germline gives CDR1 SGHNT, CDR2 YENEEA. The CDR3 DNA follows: TGTGCCAGCAGCTTCGGACTAGCGATCTCCTACGAGCAGTACTTC. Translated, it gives CASSFGLAISYEQYF.

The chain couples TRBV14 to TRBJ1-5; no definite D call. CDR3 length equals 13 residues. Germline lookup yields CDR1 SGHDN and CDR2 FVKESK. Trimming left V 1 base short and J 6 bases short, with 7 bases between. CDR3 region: CASSQGLAQPQHF. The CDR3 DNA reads TGTGCCAGCAGCCAAGGTTTGGCTCAGCCCCAGCATTTT.

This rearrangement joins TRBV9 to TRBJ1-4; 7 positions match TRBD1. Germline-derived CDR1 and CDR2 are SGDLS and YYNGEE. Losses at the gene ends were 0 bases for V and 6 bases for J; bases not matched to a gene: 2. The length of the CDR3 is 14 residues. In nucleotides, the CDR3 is TGTGCCAGCAGCGTAGGGGACAGCGATGAAAAACTGTTTTTT. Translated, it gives CASSVGDSDEKLFF.

The CDR3: CASSLGGSEAFF. CDR3 nucleotide sequence: TGTGCCAGCAGCCTGGGGGGGTCTGAAGCTTTCTTT. The chain has TRBV9 and TRBJ1-1; tentatively, D is TRBD1 (5 bases). CDR3 size: 12 residues. Trimming left V 4 bases short and J 6 bases short, with 10 bases between. In germline, CDR1 is SGDLS, CDR2 YYNGEE.

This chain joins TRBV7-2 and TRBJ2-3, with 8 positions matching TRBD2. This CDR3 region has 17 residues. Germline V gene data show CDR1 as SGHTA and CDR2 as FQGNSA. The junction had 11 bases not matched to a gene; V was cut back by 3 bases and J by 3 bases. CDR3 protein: CASSFLTGGAGTDTQYF. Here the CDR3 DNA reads TGTGCCAGCAGCTTCCTTACCGGGGGGGCCGGTACAGATACGCAGTATTTT.

The CDR3 loop is CASSLGFDRYEQYF. The DNA of the CDR3 is TGTGCCAGCAGCTTAGGGTTCGACAGATACGAGCAGTACTTC. The chain links TRBV5-8 to TRBJ2-7, with a weak D call TRBD1 (5 bases). The CDR3 loop spans 14 amino acids. Germline lookup yields CDR1 SGHTS and CDR2 YDEGEE. The V and J ends lost 2 bases and 4 bases respectively, with 13 bases between them.

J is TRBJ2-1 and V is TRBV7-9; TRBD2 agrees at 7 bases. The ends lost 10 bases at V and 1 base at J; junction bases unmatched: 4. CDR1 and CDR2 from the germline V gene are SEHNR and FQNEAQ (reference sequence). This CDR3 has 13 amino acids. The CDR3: CATGGGSYNEQFF. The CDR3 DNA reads TGTGCCACTGGGGGGGGGTCCTACAATGAGCAGTTCTTC.

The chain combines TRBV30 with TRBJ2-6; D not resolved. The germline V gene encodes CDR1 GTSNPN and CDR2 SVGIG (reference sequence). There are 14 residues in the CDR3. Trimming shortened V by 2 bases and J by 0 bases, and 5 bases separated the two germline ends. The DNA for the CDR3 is TGTGCCTGGAGTTCAGGCTCTGGGGCCAACGTCCTGACTTTC. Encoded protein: CAWSSGSGANVLTF.

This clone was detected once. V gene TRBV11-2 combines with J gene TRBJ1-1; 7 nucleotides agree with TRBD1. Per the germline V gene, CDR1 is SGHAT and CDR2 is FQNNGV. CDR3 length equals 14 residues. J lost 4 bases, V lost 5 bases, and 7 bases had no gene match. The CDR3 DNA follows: TGTGCCAGCAGCCTACGAACAGGGGTCACTGAAGCTTTCTTT. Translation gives CASSLRTGVTEAFF.

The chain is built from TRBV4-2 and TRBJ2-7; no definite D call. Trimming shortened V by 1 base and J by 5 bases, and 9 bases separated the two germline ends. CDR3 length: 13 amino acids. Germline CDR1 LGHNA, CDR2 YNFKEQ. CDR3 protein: CASSQGSHDEQYF. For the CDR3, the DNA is TGTGCCAGCAGCCAAGGTTCCCATGACGAGCAGTACTTC.

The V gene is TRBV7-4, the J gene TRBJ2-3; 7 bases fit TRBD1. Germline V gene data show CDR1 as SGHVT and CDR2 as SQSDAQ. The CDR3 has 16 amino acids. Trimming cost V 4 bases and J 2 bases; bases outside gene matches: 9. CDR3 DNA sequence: TGTGCCAGCAGCTGCCGACAGGGTGGTCCCACAGATACGCAGTATTTT. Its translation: CASSCRQGGPTDTQYF.